This is a list of T cell receptor beta chains from one sample in a study of blood T cells in healthy people across ages. TCRdb reanalysed the 5' RACE reads using MiXCR and keeps one entry per CDR3 protein. The table shows about a million distinct CDR3 sequences, with 30% to 40% occurring only once. The sample taken for sequencing was blood. The receptors come from a young man in good health. CDR3s include the opening cysteine and the closing phenylalanine or tryptophan. A D gene is named only where the DNA matches it firmly. Part of the rows lack a size; the others show once, few, many or a class for expanded clones.

>.|TRBV6-5|TRBJ2-7|13|.
TGTGCCAGCAGGAAAACAGTCTCCTACGAGCAGTACTTC
CASRKTVSYEQYF
>.|TRBV12-3/TRBV12-4|TRBJ2-5|16|.
TGTGCCAGCACCATCCAACAGGGTGTCCAAGATGGGACCCAGTACTTC
CASTIQQGVQDGTQYF
>.|TRBV28|TRBJ1-2|13|few
TGTGCCAGCAGTTCAGAGGGAGAGTATGGCTACACCTTC
CASSSEGEYGYTF
>TRBD1|TRBV7-9|TRBJ1-1|15|.
TGTGCCAGCAGCTACCGACAGGGAGGAGATCCTGAAGCTTTCTTT
CASSYRQGGDPEAFF
>.|TRBV9|TRBJ2-1|16|.
TGTGCCAGCAGCATACAAGAGGGGCAGTCCTACAATGAGCAGTTCTTC
CASSIQEGQSYNEQFF
>.|TRBV6-5|TRBJ1-2|13|few
TGTGCCAGCACCGACCGGAGTGTTCGCGGCTACACCTTC
CASTDRSVRGYTF
>.|TRBV7-2|TRBJ1-3|14|.
TGTGCCAGCAGCCCCCGTCCGGCTGGAAACACCATATATTTT
CASSPRPAGNTIYF
>TRBD1|TRBV11-2|TRBJ2-5|15|few
TGTGCCAGCAGCTTAAGGGACAGGGCCGAAGAGACCCAGTACTTC
CASSLRDRAEETQYF
>.|TRBV2|TRBJ2-5|15|few
TGTGCCAGCAGGATAACCGATGGGCCACAAGAGACCCAGTACTTC
CASRITDGPQETQYF
>TRBD2|TRBV11-1|TRBJ2-3|15|.
TGTGCCAGCAGGTACCGACTAGCGGACACAGATACGCAGTATTTT
CASRYRLADTDTQYF
>.|TRBV20-1|TRBJ1-4|13|.
TGCAGTGCTGCTAAGGGGACTAATGAAAAACTGTTTTTT
CSAAKGTNEKLFF
>TRBD1|TRBV4-3|TRBJ1-2|16|few
TGCGCCAGCAGCCAAAACCCCGGGACAGGGAACTATGGCTACACCTTC
CASSQNPGTGNYGYTF
>.|TRBV6-2/TRBV6-3|TRBJ2-5|15|few
TGTGCCACCATCCGGGCCTTTCGCAAAGGGGAGACCCAGTACTTC
CATIRAFRKGETQYF
>TRBD1|TRBV20-1|TRBJ1-5|15|.
TGCAGTGCTAGCCTAGGACAGGGGACTTATCAGCCCCAGCATTTT
CSASLGQGTYQPQHF
>.|TRBV29-1|TRBJ1-1|16|.
TGCAGCCACCGTAGTTGGGGCGTCCTCATGAACACTGAAGCTTTCTTT
CSHRSWGVLMNTEAFF
>TRBD1|TRBV6-5|TRBJ2-1|15|.
TGTGCCAGCAGCCTAGGGACAGGGGGTCGGAATGAGCAGTTCTTC
CASSLGTGGRNEQFF
>.|TRBV7-8|TRBJ1-1|15|.
TGTGCCAGCAGCCCTTCGGACTATAGGGGCACTGAAGCTTTCTTT
CASSPSDYRGTEAFF
>.|TRBV7-2|TRBJ1-1|13|few
TGTGCCAGCAGCTTGCAGGGTTCGGGTGAAGCTTTCTTT
CASSLQGSGEAFF
>TRBD2|TRBV4-3|TRBJ2-3|16|.
TGCGCCAGCAGCCAAGATGGGCGGGGGGGCACAGATACGCAGTATTTT
CASSQDGRGGTDTQYF
>TRBD2|TRBV14|TRBJ2-5|14|few
TGTGCCACCTCCCGGGCTAGCGGGGGTGAGACCCAGTACTTC
CATSRASGGETQYF
>.|TRBV11-1|TRBJ2-5|11|few
TGTGCCAGCAGGACGCTCGAGACCCAGTACTTC
CASRTLETQYF
>.|TRBV7-2|TRBJ1-5|17|few
TGTGCCAGCAGCTTAGGCCGGTCGGCGAATAGCAATCAGCCCCAGCATTTT
CASSLGRSANSNQPQHF
>TRBD2|TRBV4-3|TRBJ2-7|16|many
TGCGCCAGCAGCCAAGATAGCCTAGCGGGGAGCTACGAGCAGTACTTC
CASSQDSLAGSYEQYF
>TRBD1|TRBV5-1|TRBJ2-1|12|many
TGCGCCAGCACGTCAGGGGGCAATGAGCAGTTCTTC
CASTSGGNEQFF
>.|TRBV7-7|TRBJ2-7|13|many
TGTGCTAGCAGCTTAAGCGTTTTGGATGAGCAGTACTTC
CASSLSVLDEQYF
>TRBD2|TRBV7-3|TRBJ2-5|16|.
TGTGCCAGCAGCTCTTATGGGTCTGGGGGGGAAGAGACCCAGTACTTC
CASSSYGSGGEETQYF
>.|TRBV2|TRBJ2-1|12|once
TGTGCCAGCAGTGCTAAATACAATGAGCAGTTCTTC
CASSAKYNEQFF
>TRBD1|TRBV4-1|TRBJ1-4|15|.
TGCGCCAGCAGCCAAGCGACAGGGGGTTTGGAAAAACTGTTTTTT
CASSQATGGLEKLFF
>.|TRBV20-1|TRBJ1-1|12|.
TGCAGCCCTAAGAGAGCGAACACTGAAGCTTTCTTT
CSPKRANTEAFF
>.|TRBV20-1|TRBJ1-2|11|.
TGCAGTGGATTCCATCTCTATGGCTACACCTTC
CSGFHLYGYTF
>.|TRBV6-1|TRBJ2-3|13|few
TGTGCCACCCGGTGGGTGGGGACAGATACGCAGTATTTT
CATRWVGTDTQYF